These T cell receptor beta chains were read from a single sample in a study of monozygotic twins with inflammatory bowel disease. After re-calling the 5' RACE reads, TCRdb lists one entry per CDR3 protein, DNA absent. This sample's table reports approximately 210,000 distinct CDR3 sequences. The specimen sequenced was blood. The receptor source for this set is a human donor with ulcerative colitis or Crohn's disease, or a healthy co-twin of an affected twin (not recorded which). CDR3s include the opening cysteine and the closing phenylalanine or tryptophan. The order of the fields is J gene, V gene, CDR3 protein.

>TRBJ1-1|TRBV5-1
CASTLRGEASTEAFF
>TRBJ2-4|TRBV19
CASQQGAGGPNIQYF
>TRBJ2-1|TRBV7-2
CASSRTQPYNEQFF
>TRBJ2-2|TRBV3-1
CASSQGWGNTGELFF
>TRBJ2-1|TRBV12-3/TRBV12-4
CASSPRGQGNEQFF
>TRBJ1-6|TRBV21-1
CASSNPNYSPLHF
>TRBJ2-1|TRBV5-1
CASSFGDGYNEQFF
>TRBJ2-2|TRBV12-3/TRBV12-4
CASSLRASGGGELFF
>TRBJ1-2|TRBV7-2
CASSLRSGEGYGYTF
>TRBJ1-1|TRBV28
CASVRQENTEAFF
>TRBJ2-5|TRBV29-1
CSVRDNQETQYF
>TRBJ2-6|TRBV5-1
CASAGGSGANVLTF
>TRBJ1-1|TRBV5-4
CASSLEVGTEAFF
>TRBJ1-1|TRBV7-2
CASSLGGWMNTEAFF
>TRBJ2-3|TRBV19
CASSTPRLPFSTDTQYF
>TRBJ1-3|TRBV6-5
CASSSPSLSSGNTIYF
>TRBJ2-2|TRBV12-3/TRBV12-4
CASIRSSAGELFF
>TRBJ2-1|TRBV5-1
CASSLAKRGALGDEQFF
>TRBJ1-1|TRBV5-1
CASSQRQGNTEAFF
>TRBJ2-2|TRBV28
CASSVLPTGELFF
>TRBJ1-1|TRBV18
CASSDGIGQFGAFF
>TRBJ1-2|TRBV3-1
CASSQAYDGYTF
>TRBJ2-7|TRBV5-1
CASRRDGSYEQYF
>TRBJ2-7|TRBV5-1
CASSLGGSFSYEQYF
>TRBJ1-1|TRBV12-3/TRBV12-4
CASSASGAQMYTEAFF
>TRBJ1-6|TRBV3-1
CASSQGPWTAAPLHF
>TRBJ2-6|TRBV11-2
CASIRTSGIPSGANVLTF
>TRBJ2-1|TRBV7-2
CASTPGQRNDEQFF
>TRBJ2-7|TRBV12-3/TRBV12-4
CASSWREGRNEQYF
>TRBJ2-3|TRBV6-1
CASRGTELAGGDTQYF
>TRBJ2-7|TRBV6-1
CASSKSSGSYEQYF
>TRBJ1-2|TRBV29-1
CSVEGTRGYGYTF
>TRBJ1-4|TRBV6-5
CASSYSRDRAEEKLFF
>TRBJ1-6|TRBV20-1
CSARKETGGESPLHF
>TRBJ2-4|TRBV5-1
CASSLSGGPNMQYF
>TRBJ1-4|TRBV3-1
CASSAQNEKLFF
>TRBJ2-2|TRBV4-3
CASSQGRIAGPTGELFF
>TRBJ1-1|TRBV5-1
CASSSGQGLHTEAFF
>TRBJ1-1|TRBV27
CASSGQGNFNTEAFF
>TRBJ1-4|TRBV7-9
CASSDLNRDNEKLFF
>TRBJ2-7|TRBV20-1
CSASLAVDEQYF
>TRBJ1-1|TRBV4-1
CASSHEGQLNTEAFF
>TRBJ2-3|TRBV7-3
CASSLSPSGRAGADTQYF
>TRBJ1-4|TRBV9
CASSVAPTGRDEKLFF
>TRBJ1-5|TRBV28
CASIPQGKALYPQHF
>TRBJ2-2|TRBV5-5
CASSFVMRGSTGELFF
>TRBJ2-1|TRBV6-2/TRBV6-3
CASAQGGGAHNEQFF
>TRBJ1-2|TRBV27
CVSSLRQGAVSYTF
>TRBJ2-3|TRBV2
CASTMGRGSTDTQYF
>TRBJ2-5|TRBV5-1
CASSLGNGETQYF
>TRBJ2-7|TRBV3-1
CASSQGGLETPGSYEQYF
>TRBJ2-1|TRBV5-1
CASSGGLAAAEQFF
>TRBJ2-1|TRBV4-3
CASSRNPEQFF
>TRBJ2-3|TRBV7-2
CASSRQGQATDTQYF
>TRBJ2-7|TRBV3-1
CASSQGWGISYEQYF
>TRBJ2-7|TRBV12-3/TRBV12-4
CASSPSQTGEQYF
>TRBJ2-3|TRBV7-2
CASSSDGTGTDTQYF
>TRBJ2-1|TRBV6-5
CASSSRLAGGRSSYNEQFF
>TRBJ2-5|TRBV18
CASSPSTAGETQYF
>TRBJ2-3|TRBV5-4
CASSRPGLAGGPGTDTQYF